This TCR beta chain was retrieved from a study of blood T cell repertoires in COVID-19. V was clipped by 5 bases and J by 5 bases; unmatched bases: 8. The germline V gene has CDR1 SEHNR and CDR2 FQNEAQ (reference sequence). There are 15 residues in the CDR3. This table comes from immunoSEQ multiplex PCR, and its TCRdb copy is limited to in-frame clones, with some not included. The repertoire holds about 100,000 clones, with roughly 85% as singletons. V gene TRBV7-9 combines with J gene TRBJ2-3, with 9 positions matching TRBD2. The sequencing sample was made of peripheral blood. The TCR originated in a man in his sixties or seventies with active or convalescent COVID-19. The CDR3 loop is CASSLQGLAEDTQYF. The CDR3 DNA sequence: TGTGCCAGCAGCCTCCAGGGACTAGCAGAAGATACGCAGTATTTT.